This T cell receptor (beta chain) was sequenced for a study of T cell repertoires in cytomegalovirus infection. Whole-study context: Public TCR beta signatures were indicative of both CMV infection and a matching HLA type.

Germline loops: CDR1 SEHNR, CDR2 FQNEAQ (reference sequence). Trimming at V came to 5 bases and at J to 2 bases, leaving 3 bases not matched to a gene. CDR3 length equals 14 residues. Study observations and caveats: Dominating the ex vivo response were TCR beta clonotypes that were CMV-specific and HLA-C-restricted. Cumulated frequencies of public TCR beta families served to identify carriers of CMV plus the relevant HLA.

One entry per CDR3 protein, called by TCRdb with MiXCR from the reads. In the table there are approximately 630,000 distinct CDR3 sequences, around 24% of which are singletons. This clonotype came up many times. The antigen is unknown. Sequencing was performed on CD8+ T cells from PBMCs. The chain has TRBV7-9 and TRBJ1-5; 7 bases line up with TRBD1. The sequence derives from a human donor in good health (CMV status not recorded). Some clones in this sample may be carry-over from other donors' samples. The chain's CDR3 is CASSPGTGNQPQHF. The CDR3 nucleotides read TGTGCCAGCAGCCCTGGGACAGGCAATCAGCCCCAGCATTTT.